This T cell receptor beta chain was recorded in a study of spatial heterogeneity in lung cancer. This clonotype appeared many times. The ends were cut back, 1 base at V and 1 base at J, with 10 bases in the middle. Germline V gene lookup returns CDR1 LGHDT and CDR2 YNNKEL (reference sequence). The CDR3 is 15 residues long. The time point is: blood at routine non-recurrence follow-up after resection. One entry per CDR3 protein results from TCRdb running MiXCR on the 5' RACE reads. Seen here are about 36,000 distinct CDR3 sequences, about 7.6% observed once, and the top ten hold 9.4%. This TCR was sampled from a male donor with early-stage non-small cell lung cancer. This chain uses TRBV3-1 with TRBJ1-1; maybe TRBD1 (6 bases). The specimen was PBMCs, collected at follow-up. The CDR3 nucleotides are TGTGCCAGCAGCCAAGCAGCGACAGGGAACACTGAAGCTTTCTTT. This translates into CASSQAATGNTEAFF.